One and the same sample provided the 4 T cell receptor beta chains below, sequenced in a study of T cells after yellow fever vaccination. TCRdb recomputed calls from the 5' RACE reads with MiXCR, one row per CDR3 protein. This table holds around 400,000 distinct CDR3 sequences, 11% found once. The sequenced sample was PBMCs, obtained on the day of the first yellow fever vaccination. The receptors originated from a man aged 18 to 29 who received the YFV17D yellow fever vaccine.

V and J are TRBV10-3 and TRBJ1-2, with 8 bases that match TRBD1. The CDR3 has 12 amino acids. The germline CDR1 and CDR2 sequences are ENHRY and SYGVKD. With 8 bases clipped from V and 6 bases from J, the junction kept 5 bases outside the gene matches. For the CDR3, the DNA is TGTGCCATCGGGCAGGGGGCAAATGGCTACACCTTC. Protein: CAIGQGANGYTF.

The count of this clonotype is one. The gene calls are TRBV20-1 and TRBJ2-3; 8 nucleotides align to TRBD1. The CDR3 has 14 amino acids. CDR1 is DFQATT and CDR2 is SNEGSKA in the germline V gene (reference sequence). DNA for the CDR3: TGCAGCGCCATTCGGACAGGGAGAACAGATACGCAGTATTTT. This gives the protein CSAIRTGRTDTQYF.

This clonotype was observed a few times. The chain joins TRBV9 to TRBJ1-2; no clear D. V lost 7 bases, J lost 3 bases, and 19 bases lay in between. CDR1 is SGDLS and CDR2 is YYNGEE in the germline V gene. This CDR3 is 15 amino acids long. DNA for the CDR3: TGTGCCAGCGGACGGATGGCTAGTTTTCACTATGGCTACACCTTC. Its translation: CASGRMASFHYGYTF.

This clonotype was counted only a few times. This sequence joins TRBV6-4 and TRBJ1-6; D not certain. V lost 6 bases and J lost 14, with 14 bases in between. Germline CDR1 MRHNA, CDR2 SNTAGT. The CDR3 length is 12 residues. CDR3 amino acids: CASSLNSFTLHF. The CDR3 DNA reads TGTGCCAGCAGCCTTAACAGTTTCACCCTCCACTTT.